This T cell receptor (beta chain) was retrieved from a study of control samples from healthy donors and cancer patients. This table comes from immunoSEQ multiplex PCR, and its TCRdb copy is limited to in-frame clones, with some not included. The sample holds about 150,000 clones, around 90% seen once. Trimming shortened V by 3 bases and J by 7 bases, and 3 bases separated the two germline ends. The CDR3 is 11 amino acids. The germline CDR1 and CDR2 sequences are SEHNR and FQNEAQ (reference sequence). This sequence joins TRBV7-9 and TRBJ2-2; D remains ambiguous. The clonotype comes from a man in his thirties or forties in good health. Sequenced: blood. CDR3 in amino acids: CASSLLGELFF. In DNA, the CDR3 is TGTGCCAGCAGCTTGCTCGGGGAGCTGTTTTTT.